This is a list of T cell receptor beta chains from one sample in a study of identical twins. Using its own MiXCR run on the 5' RACE reads, TCRdb lists one record per CDR3 protein. The sample includes fewer than 250,000 distinct CDR3 sequences, approximately 16% seen only once; the top ten take less than 45%. These data also featured in a second study, about T cells expressing NK-cell markers.

The sequencing sample was made of CD8+ T cells sorted from blood. These receptors were obtained from a woman aged 18 to 35 in good health. The CDR3 runs from the conserved cysteine through the conserved F or W. A D gene is named only where the DNA matches it firmly. Clone size is not always given. Where it is, it says once, few, many or a class for expanded clones.

d_gene	j_gene	abundance	v_gene	CDR3aa	CDR3nt
-	TRBJ2-5	few	TRBV9	CASSVGGREETQYF	TGTGCCAGCAGCGTAGGAGGTAGGGAAGAGACCCAGTACTTC
-	TRBJ2-1	-	TRBV6-5	CASSYGQLSGEQFF	TGTGCCAGCAGTTACGGGCAGCTGTCGGGTGAGCAGTTCTTC
TRBD2	TRBJ2-5	few	TRBV12-3/TRBV12-4	CASSFGTSVSETQYF	TGTGCCAGCAGTTTCGGGACTAGTGTTTCGGAGACCCAGTACTTC
-	TRBJ1-2	-	TRBV7-8	CASSLARDYGYTF	TGTGCCAGCAGCTTAGCGAGGGATTACGGCTACACCTTC
-	TRBJ2-2	many	TRBV7-6	CASSHPTGELFF	TGTGCCAGCAGCCACCCGACCGGGGAGCTGTTTTTT
-	TRBJ2-7	many	TRBV5-6	CASSLKISYEQYF	TGTGCCAGCAGCTTGAAAATCTCCTACGAGCAGTACTTC
TRBD2	TRBJ2-7	few	TRBV9	CASSGQGGYEQYF	TGTGCCAGCAGCGGGCAGGGAGGGTACGAGCAGTACTTC
TRBD1	TRBJ2-3	many	TRBV5-1	CASSRFLGQGGTDTQYF	TGCGCCAGCAGCCGATTCCTGGGACAGGGAGGCACAGATACGCAGTATTTT
TRBD2	TRBJ2-7	-	TRBV10-3	CAISEVTSGHYEQYF	TGTGCCATCAGTGAGGTAACTAGCGGGCACTACGAGCAGTACTTC
-	TRBJ1-4	few	TRBV10-3	CAISAGGTNEKLFF	TGTGCCATCAGTGCGGGAGGGACTAATGAAAAACTGTTTTTT
TRBD2	TRBJ2-1	-	TRBV7-9	CASTSGGGDLNEQFF	TGTGCCAGCACCTCCGGGGGGGGAGATCTGAATGAGCAGTTCTTC
-	TRBJ2-7	-	TRBV14	CASSQDGGSYYEQYF	TGTGCCAGCAGCCAAGACGGCGGGTCCTATTACGAGCAGTACTTC
TRBD2	TRBJ2-7	-	TRBV6-1	CASSETSGGYYEQYF	TGTGCCAGCAGTGAAACTAGCGGGGGTTACTACGAGCAGTACTTC
TRBD1	TRBJ2-7	-	TRBV15	CATSVDRGFYEQYF	TGTGCCACCAGCGTCGACAGGGGTTTTTACGAGCAGTACTTC
TRBD2	TRBJ2-2	-	TRBV3-1	CASSQLAGSGELFF	TGTGCCAGCAGCCAACTAGCGGGATCCGGGGAGCTGTTTTTT
TRBD1	TRBJ1-1	-	TRBV19	CASSPTGAAEAFF	TGTGCCAGTAGTCCTACAGGGGCGGCTGAAGCTTTCTTT
-	TRBJ1-4	few	TRBV6-1	CASRPGKGNEKLFF	TGTGCCAGCAGGCCTGGGAAGGGAAATGAAAAACTGTTTTTT
TRBD2	TRBJ2-7	-	TRBV20-1	CSAHGGYEQYF	TGCAGTGCCCACGGGGGGTACGAGCAGTACTTC
-	TRBJ1-2	few	TRBV4-3	CASSQRGTYGYTF	TGCGCCAGCAGCCAACGGGGGACCTATGGCTACACCTTC
-	TRBJ1-2	few	TRBV4-1	CASSQTVNYGYTF	TGCGCCAGCAGCCAAACGGTTAACTATGGCTACACCTTC
-	TRBJ2-5	-	TRBV10-2	CASTFTSTQETQYF	TGCGCCAGCACCTTCACTAGCACCCAAGAGACCCAGTACTTC
-	TRBJ2-1	-	TRBV30	CAWSQGALGEQFF	TGTGCCTGGAGTCAGGGAGCCCTAGGGGAGCAGTTCTTC
-	TRBJ2-3	few	TRBV14	CASSHEGDISDTQYF	TGTGCCAGCAGCCACGAGGGAGACATATCAGATACGCAGTATTTT
-	TRBJ1-1	many	TRBV10-2	CASSVQPWTEAFF	TGCGCCAGCAGTGTTCAGCCGTGGACTGAAGCTTTCTTT
-	TRBJ1-2	-	TRBV12-3/TRBV12-4	CASSLASGNGYTF	TGTGCCAGCAGTTTGGCCAGCGGCAATGGCTACACCTTC
-	TRBJ1-2	-	TRBV9	CASSPNVREGYTF	TGTGCCAGCAGCCCAAATGTTAGGGAAGGCTACACCTTC
TRBD2	TRBJ2-7	-	TRBV5-1	CASSLLTGGTYEQYF	TGCGCCAGCAGCTTGTTAACGGGGGGAACCTACGAGCAGTACTTC
TRBD1	TRBJ2-1	few	TRBV29-1	CSVESPGQIWFF	TGCAGCGTTGAGTCTCCGGGACAGATCTGGTTCTTC
TRBD1	TRBJ2-5	few	TRBV10-2	CASGTGGLAGETQYF	TGCGCCAGCGGGACAGGGGGCCTAGCTGGGGAGACCCAGTACTTC
TRBD2	TRBJ2-1	few	TRBV12-3/TRBV12-4	CASSFGTGGLF	TGTGCCAGCAGTTTCGGTACGGGGGGGCTCTTC
-	TRBJ2-3	-	TRBV7-6	CASSWEGDLDTQYF	TGTGCCAGCAGCTGGGAGGGGGACTTGGATACGCAGTATTTT
-	TRBJ2-3	-	TRBV29-1	CSAKQRNSQYF	TGCAGCGCCAAGCAGAGGAATTCGCAGTATTTT
-	TRBJ1-2	-	TRBV7-9	CASSAGTARKGYTF	TGTGCCAGCAGCGCCGGGACGGCCAGGAAAGGCTACACCTTC
-	TRBJ2-5	-	TRBV15	CATRGTAEETQYF	TGTGCCACGCGGGGAACAGCCGAAGAGACCCAGTACTTC
-	TRBJ2-1	few	TRBV20-1	CSARDLGYDYNEQFF	TGCAGTGCTAGAGATCTCGGATATGACTACAATGAGCAGTTCTTC
TRBD1	TRBJ1-1	few	TRBV7-2	CASSRPRDRGNTEAFF	TGTGCCAGCAGTCGTCCCCGGGACAGGGGGAACACTGAAGCTTTCTTT
-	TRBJ2-5	few	TRBV5-1	CASSLVGVGETQYF	TGCGCCAGCAGCTTGGTAGGGGTGGGAGAGACCCAGTACTTC
-	TRBJ2-1	-	TRBV4-3	CASSHLSGTVYNEQFF	TGCGCCAGCAGCCACCTTTCCGGGACGGTCTACAATGAGCAGTTCTTC
-	TRBJ2-1	few	TRBV7-2	CASSLVENEQFF	TGTGCCAGCAGTCTCGTCGAAAATGAGCAGTTCTTC
TRBD1	TRBJ2-7	few	TRBV11-1	CASSSPGTGVHFSYEQYF	TGTGCCAGCAGCAGTCCCGGGACAGGGGTCCACTTCTCCTACGAGCAGTACTTC
-	TRBJ2-7	-	TRBV5-4	CASSPSPLYEQYF	TGTGCCAGCAGCCCTTCCCCTCTCTACGAGCAGTACTTC
-	TRBJ1-1	-	TRBV12-5	CASLTDMNTEAFF	TGTGCTAGCCTGACAGACATGAACACTGAAGCTTTCTTT